This is a list of T cell receptor beta chains from one sample in a study of T cell responses to AZD1222 COVID-19 vaccine. The repertoire was sequenced with immunoSEQ multiplex PCR; TCRdb's copy has only in-frame clones and lacks some. The sample has approximately 140,000 clones; 75% to 95% are singletons. The sequencing here drew on peripheral blood, taken on day 0 of AZD1222 vaccination. Receptors originate from an adult in good health. Both conserved end residues are part of each CDR3. Fields, in order: V gene, J gene, clone size, D gene, CDR3 DNA, CDR3 protein. A D gene is named only where the DNA matches it firmly. Rows give clone size only sometimes, using once, few, many, or a class for an expanded clone.

v_call: TRBV7-9; j_call: TRBJ1-2; clone_size: -; d_call: -; cdr3_nt: TGTGCCAGCAGCGCTCGGGTTCCGATTTATGGCTACACCTTC; cdr3_aa: CASSARVPIYGYTF
v_call: TRBV10-1; j_call: TRBJ2-3; clone_size: -; d_call: -; cdr3_nt: TGCGCCACACAGGACCGAGAGACCACAGATACGCAGTATTTT; cdr3_aa: CATQDRETTDTQYF
v_call: TRBV15; j_call: TRBJ1-1; clone_size: -; d_call: -; cdr3_nt: TGTGCCACCAGCAGGGAGAACACTGAAGCTTTCTTT; cdr3_aa: CATSRENTEAFF
v_call: TRBV4-2; j_call: TRBJ2-3; clone_size: -; d_call: TRBD2; cdr3_nt: TGTGCCAGCAGCCAGGAAGGGACTAGCGGGAGGTTAACAGATACGCAGTATTTT; cdr3_aa: CASSQEGTSGRLTDTQYF
v_call: TRBV6-5; j_call: TRBJ2-1; clone_size: -; d_call: TRBD2; cdr3_nt: TGTGCCAGCAGGGAGGGGACTAGCTGGCGCAATGAGCAGTTCTTC; cdr3_aa: CASREGTSWRNEQFF
v_call: TRBV2; j_call: TRBJ2-7; clone_size: -; d_call: TRBD1; cdr3_nt: TGTGCCAGCAGTGAAGCGCACAGGGGCGGCGAGCAGTACTTC; cdr3_aa: CASSEAHRGGEQYF
v_call: TRBV28; j_call: TRBJ1-2; clone_size: -; d_call: -; cdr3_nt: TGTGCCACCTCGCAGGTCTCAAGGAACTATGGCTACACCTTC; cdr3_aa: CATSQVSRNYGYTF
v_call: TRBV3-1/TRBV3-2; j_call: TRBJ2-7; clone_size: -; d_call: -; cdr3_nt: TGTGCCAGCAGCCAAGTAGCCAGCGGAGAGCAGTACTTC; cdr3_aa: CASSQVASGEQYF
v_call: TRBV2; j_call: TRBJ1-6; clone_size: few; d_call: -; cdr3_nt: TGTGCCAGCAGTGCCCCAGTGATCCTCCACTTT; cdr3_aa: CASSAPVILHF
v_call: TRBV18; j_call: TRBJ2-7; clone_size: -; d_call: TRBD1; cdr3_nt: TGTGCCAGCTCACCAACAGGGGGCTCCGAGCAGTACTTC; cdr3_aa: CASSPTGGSEQYF
v_call: TRBV6-5; j_call: TRBJ1-5; clone_size: once; d_call: -; cdr3_nt: TGTGCCAGCAAATACACCCTTCCCGGATTACAGCCCCAGCATTTT; cdr3_aa: CASKYTLPGLQPQHF
v_call: TRBV28; j_call: TRBJ2-7; clone_size: -; d_call: -; cdr3_nt: TGTGCCAGCAGTTCCACAGGGAGGGAGCAGTACTTC; cdr3_aa: CASSSTGREQYF
v_call: TRBV5-4; j_call: TRBJ2-1; clone_size: -; d_call: TRBD2; cdr3_nt: TGTGCCAGCAGCAAAGCGGGGAGCTCCTACAATGAGCAGTTCTTC; cdr3_aa: CASSKAGSSYNEQFF
v_call: TRBV28; j_call: TRBJ2-2; clone_size: once; d_call: TRBD2; cdr3_nt: TGTGCCAGCAGTTTAGCGGGGGGCCGGGAGCTGTTTTTT; cdr3_aa: CASSLAGGRELFF
v_call: TRBV23-1; j_call: TRBJ2-5; clone_size: -; d_call: -; cdr3_nt: TGCGCCAGCAGTCTTAAGACCCAGTACTTC; cdr3_aa: CASSLKTQYF
v_call: TRBV7-8; j_call: TRBJ1-5; clone_size: -; d_call: -; cdr3_nt: TGTGCCAGCAGCATGGACGGCAATCAGCCCCAGCATTTT; cdr3_aa: CASSMDGNQPQHF
v_call: TRBV4-2; j_call: TRBJ2-1; clone_size: -; d_call: -; cdr3_nt: TGTGCCAGCAGCCAAGGAGGGTTCCGGGAGCAGTTCTTC; cdr3_aa: CASSQGGFREQFF
v_call: TRBV7-9; j_call: TRBJ2-1; clone_size: -; d_call: TRBD1; cdr3_nt: TGTGCCAGCAGAAACCGGGACAGGGGGAGTCGGGACTACTTGGAGCAGTTCTTC; cdr3_aa: CASRNRDRGSRDYLEQFF
v_call: TRBV25-1; j_call: TRBJ2-7; clone_size: -; d_call: -; cdr3_nt: TGTGCCAGCAGTGAGGTGAACACCCCCAGCTCCTACGAGCAGTACTTC; cdr3_aa: CASSEVNTPSSYEQYF
v_call: TRBV9; j_call: TRBJ1-4; clone_size: once; d_call: -; cdr3_nt: TGTGCCAGCAGCGTAGGGGTATCGGGCGGAAAACTGTTTTTT; cdr3_aa: CASSVGVSGGKLFF
v_call: TRBV4-2; j_call: TRBJ2-7; clone_size: -; d_call: TRBD1; cdr3_nt: TGTGCCAGCAGCCACCCGGACAGGGGTCGGAACGAGCAGTACTTC; cdr3_aa: CASSHPDRGRNEQYF
v_call: TRBV28; j_call: TRBJ2-1; clone_size: -; d_call: -; cdr3_nt: TGTGCCAGCAGTTTGTTATCGGGGCACTCCTACAATGAGCAGTTCTTC; cdr3_aa: CASSLLSGHSYNEQFF
v_call: TRBV9; j_call: TRBJ1-6; clone_size: -; d_call: TRBD1; cdr3_nt: TGTGCCAGCAGCGCCGGGAGGGACAGGGGATCACCCCTCCACTTT; cdr3_aa: CASSAGRDRGSPLHF
v_call: TRBV4-3; j_call: TRBJ1-1; clone_size: once; d_call: TRBD1; cdr3_nt: TGCGCCAGCAGCCAACTTCCGGGACAGGGGAACACTGAAGCTTTCTTT; cdr3_aa: CASSQLPGQGNTEAFF
v_call: TRBV7-2; j_call: TRBJ1-3; clone_size: -; d_call: -; cdr3_nt: TGTGCCAGCAGCCCCAACGGTCTTCGAAACACCATATATTTT; cdr3_aa: CASSPNGLRNTIYF
v_call: TRBV6-6; j_call: TRBJ1-2; clone_size: -; d_call: -; cdr3_nt: TGTGCCAGCAGTTACGACAGGGGCTACACCTTC; cdr3_aa: CASSYDRGYTF
v_call: TRBV15; j_call: TRBJ2-4; clone_size: -; d_call: -; cdr3_nt: TGTGCCACCAGCAGAGGGGTAGCCAAAAACATTCAGTACTTC; cdr3_aa: CATSRGVAKNIQYF
v_call: TRBV7-9; j_call: TRBJ2-7; clone_size: -; d_call: TRBD2; cdr3_nt: TGTGCCAGCAGCGGGGGGGATAGCGGGAACTACGAGCAGTACTTC; cdr3_aa: CASSGGDSGNYEQYF
v_call: TRBV30; j_call: TRBJ1-5; clone_size: -; d_call: -; cdr3_nt: TGTGCCTGGAGTCGTAGTTTGGACACCATCAATCAGCCCCAGCATTTT; cdr3_aa: CAWSRSLDTINQPQHF
v_call: TRBV28; j_call: TRBJ1-1; clone_size: once; d_call: -; cdr3_nt: TGTGCCAGCAGTAAGTACACTGAAGCTTTCTTT; cdr3_aa: CASSKYTEAFF
v_call: TRBV5-8; j_call: TRBJ1-1; clone_size: -; d_call: -; cdr3_nt: TGTGCCAGCAGCTTGGCCGAGGTCAGCAACACTGAAGCTTTCTTT; cdr3_aa: CASSLAEVSNTEAFF